The rows below give T cell receptor beta chains drawn from one sample of a study of shared clonotypes between healthy human individuals. Generated by immunoSEQ multiplex PCR, the TCRdb table keeps only in-frame clones and is missing some. The sample lists under 150,000 clones; about 62% were seen once. Sequenced material: memory CD8+ T cells sorted from blood. All receptors derive from a woman in her twenties or thirties in good health. Both conserved end residues are part of each CDR3. A D gene is named only where the DNA matches it firmly. The size field is filled for only some rows; it gives once, few, many or a size class.

V gene,J gene,D gene,clone size,CDR3 protein,CDR3 DNA
TRBV27,TRBJ2-7,TRBD2,-,CASSLSGGRGYEQYF,TGTGCCAGCAGTTTATCCGGAGGGAGGGGCTACGAGCAGTACTTC
TRBV28,TRBJ2-7,TRBD2,-,CASSLLPRGPATSGRHDEQYF,TGTGCCAGCAGCCTCCTCCCCCGGGGGCCAGCCACTAGCGGGAGACATGACGAGCAGTACTTC
TRBV11-2,TRBJ2-7,-,-,CASSSGGRGLHEQYF,TGTGCCAGCAGCTCGGGGGGTAGGGGGCTCCACGAGCAGTACTTC
TRBV9,TRBJ2-7,-,-,CASSVGDGGYEQYF,TGTGCCAGCAGCGTAGGCGACGGGGGCTACGAGCAGTACTTC
TRBV9,TRBJ2-5,TRBD2,few,CASGRTSGTAETQYF,TGTGCCAGCGGCCGGACTAGCGGAACGGCAGAGACCCAGTACTTC
TRBV28,TRBJ2-7,-,many,CASSLWRGTSDVEQYF,TGTGCCAGCAGTTTATGGCGGGGGACATCGGACGTCGAGCAGTACTTC
TRBV5-6,TRBJ2-7,-,-,CASSGRGRGYEQYF,TGTGCCAGCAGCGGGCGGGGCAGGGGTTACGAGCAGTACTTC
TRBV25-1,TRBJ2-7,TRBD2,-,CASNGLAGAHEQYF,TGTGCCAGCAACGGACTAGCGGGAGCCCACGAGCAGTACTTC
TRBV19,TRBJ2-1,-,many,CASSPWLAYNEQFF,TGTGCCAGTAGCCCCTGGTTGGCCTACAATGAGCAGTTCTTC
TRBV5-4,TRBJ2-3,-,many,CATGRSTDTQYF,TGTGCCACCGGACGTTCTACAGATACGCAGTATTTT
TRBV29-1,TRBJ2-7,TRBD1,-,CSVESGQGRFYEQYF,TGCAGCGTTGAAAGCGGACAGGGGCGGTTCTACGAGCAGTACTTC
TRBV6-5,TRBJ1-1,-,-,CASSYQRNTEAFF,TGTGCCAGCAGTTACCAGAGGAACACTGAAGCTTTCTTT
TRBV27,TRBJ2-7,TRBD1,once,CASKVSRDRVYEQYF,TGTGCCAGCAAGGTTTCCCGCGACAGGGTCTACGAGCAGTACTTC
TRBV9,TRBJ2-7,-,-,CASSVVGSPVREQYF,TGTGCCAGCAGCGTAGTAGGCAGCCCAGTTCGGGAGCAGTACTTC
TRBV25-1,TRBJ2-7,TRBD1,-,CASSESGQAAEEQYF,TGTGCCAGCAGTGAATCGGGACAGGCAGCCGAAGAGCAGTACTTC
TRBV6-4,TRBJ2-5,TRBD2,-,CASSDTSTSGLKETQYF,TGTGCCAGCAGTGACACCTCTACTAGCGGGCTAAAAGAGACCCAGTACTTC
TRBV28,TRBJ2-1,-,few,CANSGSNNEQFF,TGTGCCAACAGCGGCTCGAACAATGAGCAGTTCTTC
TRBV19,TRBJ1-1,-,-,CASSSQDSPMNTEAFF,TGTGCCAGTAGTTCCCAGGACAGTCCAATGAACACTGAAGCTTTCTTT
TRBV10-3,TRBJ2-1,-,-,CAISESIKIRGRFLYNEQFF,TGTGCCATCAGTGAGTCAATTAAGATCAGGGGACGTTTTCTTTACAATGAGCAGTTCTTC
TRBV16,TRBJ2-7,-,few,CASSPSGGGGYEQYF,TGTGCCAGCAGCCCGTCGGGAGGGGGCGGCTACGAGCAGTACTTC
TRBV27,TRBJ2-7,TRBD2,-,CAAGVAGGYEQYF,TGTGCTGCGGGGGTAGCGGGAGGGTACGAGCAGTACTTC
TRBV5-4,TRBJ2-5,TRBD2,-,CASSQYTSGAQETQYF,TGTGCCAGCAGCCAGTACACTAGCGGGGCTCAAGAGACCCAGTACTTC
TRBV7-9,TRBJ2-6,-,-,CASKFSRTGSGANVLTF,TGTGCCAGCAAGTTTTCGCGTACCGGGTCTGGGGCCAACGTCCTGACTTTC
TRBV5-8,TRBJ2-7,TRBD1,-,CASSPIYRDSSYEQYF,TGTGCCAGCAGCCCAATTTACCGGGACAGCTCCTACGAGCAGTACTTC
TRBV5-8,TRBJ2-5,TRBD2,few,CASSASGSAVETQYF,TGTGCCAGCAGTGCTAGCGGGAGCGCGGTAGAGACCCAGTACTTC
TRBV4-1,TRBJ1-1,-,-,CASSPRVGGSDAFF,TGCGCCAGCAGCCCCCGAGTAGGGGGGTCAGACGCTTTCTTT
TRBV2,TRBJ2-7,-,-,CASSEPVYCYEQYF,TGTGCCAGCAGTGAACCAGTCTACTGCTACGAGCAGTACTTC
TRBV7-2,TRBJ1-2,-,-,CASSSTPPAYGYTF,TGTGCCAGCAGCTCAACACCCCCGGCCTATGGCTACACCTTC
TRBV6-1,TRBJ1-2,TRBD1,-,CASSARGQGEGYGYTF,TGTGCCAGCAGTGCTAGGGGACAGGGAGAGGGCTATGGCTACACCTTC
TRBV27,TRBJ2-7,TRBD2,-,CASSLSVAGGPEQYF,TGTGCCAGCAGTTTATCTGTAGCGGGAGGCCCCGAGCAGTACTTC
TRBV27,TRBJ2-3,TRBD2,-,CASSLYAGVRVDTQYF,TGTGCCAGCAGTTTATACGCGGGAGTAAGGGTAGATACGCAGTATTTT
TRBV28,TRBJ1-1,-,once,CASSFLPARDALGVHLRGAFF,TGTGCCAGCAGTTTTCTCCCGGCCCGGGACGCTCTCGGAGTACACCTTAGGGGGGCTTTCTTT
TRBV7-9,TRBJ1-1,-,-,CASSLKRAQNTEAFF,TGTGCCAGCAGCTTAAAGCGGGCCCAGAACACTGAAGCTTTCTTT
TRBV9,TRBJ2-3,-,many,CASSVGGGSDTQYF,TGTGCCAGCAGCGTAGGAGGGGGGTCGGATACGCAGTATTTT
TRBV19,TRBJ2-5,TRBD2,-,CASSIMAGDEETQYF,TGTGCCAGTAGTATTATGGCGGGAGACGAGGAGACCCAGTACTTC
TRBV5-6,TRBJ2-3,-,-,CASSLGRQGLAWDTQYF,TGTGCCAGCAGCTTGGGGCGGCAGGGGCTGGCCTGGGATACGCAGTATTTT
TRBV28,TRBJ1-1,-,few,CASVWNRDTEAFF,TGTGCCAGCGTCTGGAACAGGGACACTGAAGCTTTCTTT
TRBV29-1,TRBJ1-2,TRBD1,-,CSVLTGGTYGYTF,TGCAGCGTTCTTACAGGGGGCACCTATGGCTACACCTTC
TRBV6-4,TRBJ2-3,TRBD2,many,CASSDLAGEGADTQYF,TGTGCCAGCAGTGACCTAGCGGGAGAAGGGGCAGATACGCAGTATTTT
TRBV15,TRBJ2-2,TRBD1,many,CATSRDAGTGDSGELFF,TGTGCCACCAGCAGAGACGCCGGGACAGGGGACTCCGGGGAGCTGTTTTTT
TRBV5-1,TRBJ2-7,-,-,CASSFGSSSPAYEQYF,TGCGCCAGCAGCTTTGGTTCGAGTTCCCCCGCCTACGAGCAGTACTTC
TRBV5-1,TRBJ2-7,TRBD2,many,CASSLVPGLAGDFEQYF,TGCGCCAGCAGCTTGGTACCGGGACTAGCGGGTGACTTCGAGCAGTACTTC
TRBV15,TRBJ2-7,-,few,CATSAGGSGSYEQYF,TGTGCCACCAGCGCTGGCGGTTCAGGCTCCTACGAGCAGTACTTC
TRBV27,TRBJ2-1,TRBD1,few,CASSGTGVYNEQFF,TGTGCCAGCAGCGGGACAGGGGTCTACAATGAGCAGTTCTTC
TRBV5-1,TRBJ1-1,TRBD1,-,CASSLGTGGLNAFF,TGCGCCAGCAGCTTGGGGACAGGGGGCCTGAATGCTTTCTTT
TRBV25-1,TRBJ1-5,-,few,CASSEYNGEPQHF,TGTGCCAGCAGTGAATATAATGGGGAGCCCCAGCATTTT
TRBV9,TRBJ2-1,-,-,CASSLTTQGPVGEQFF,TGTGCCAGCAGTCTCACGACCCAGGGGCCGGTGGGTGAGCAGTTCTTC
TRBV6-4,TRBJ2-7,TRBD2,-,CAISDERENEQYF,TGTGCCATCAGTGATGAGCGGGAAAACGAGCAGTACTTC
TRBV11-2,TRBJ2-5,TRBD2,-,CASSGGDYRSQETQYF,TGTGCCAGCAGCGGGGGGGACTACCGAAGCCAAGAGACCCAGTACTTC
TRBV10-2,TRBJ2-2,-,-,CASSPQLTGELFF,TGCGCCAGCAGCCCTCAGCTTACCGGGGAGCTGTTTTTT
TRBV25-1,TRBJ2-7,TRBD2,-,CASTPGLDDEQYF,TGTGCCAGCACTCCGGGACTAGACGACGAGCAGTACTTC